Listed below are T cell receptor beta chains from one sample, sequenced in a study of T cell responses to AZD1222 COVID-19 vaccine. TCRdb keeps only in-frame clones here, not all; method: immunoSEQ multiplex PCR. The sample has around 110,000 clones; 90% are singletons. Material: peripheral blood, obtained 28 days after the second AZD1222 dose. These receptors were collected from an adult who received the AZD1222 COVID-19 vaccine. Each CDR3 is given with its conserved first and last residue. A D gene is named only where the DNA matches it firmly. The size field is filled for only some rows; it gives once, few, many or a size class.

size: NA; V: TRBV11-3; J: TRBJ1-3; D: TRBD1; length: 17; DNA: TGTGCCAGCAGCCCTGGACAGGAATTATCATCTGGAAACACCATATATTTT; CDR3: CASSPGQELSSGNTIYF
size: NA; V: TRBV10-3; J: TRBJ1-5; D: TRBD1; length: 16; DNA: TGTGCCATCAGTGCGGGACAGGGAATTAGCAATCAGCCCCAGCATTTT; CDR3: CAISAGQGISNQPQHF
size: NA; V: TRBV6-2/TRBV6-3; J: TRBJ1-5; D: TRBD1; length: 14; DNA: TGTGCCAGCAGTTCGGAGATCCGGGACAGGGTTAAGCATTTT; CDR3: CASSSEIRDRVKHF
size: NA; V: TRBV9; J: TRBJ2-2; D: NA; length: 13; DNA: TGTGCCAGCACAGAGGGATGGACCGGGGAGCTGTTTTTT; CDR3: CASTEGWTGELFF
size: NA; V: TRBV9; J: TRBJ1-2; D: NA; length: 15; DNA: TGTGCCAGCAGCGAAACCGGGTCAGGGGACTATGGCTACACCTTC; CDR3: CASSETGSGDYGYTF
size: NA; V: TRBV5-1; J: TRBJ2-7; D: TRBD1; length: 16; DNA: TGCGCCAGCAGCTCGGCCCCCGGGACAGGGAAGGGCGAGCAGTACTTC; CDR3: CASSSAPGTGKGEQYF
size: NA; V: TRBV5-6; J: TRBJ2-2; D: TRBD1; length: 16; DNA: TGTGCCAGCAGCACCCGGGACAGTCTAAACACCGGGGAGCTGTTTTTT; CDR3: CASSTRDSLNTGELFF
size: NA; V: TRBV27; J: TRBJ2-7; D: TRBD2; length: 16; DNA: TGTGCCAGCAGTCCAATGTCTAGCGGGGGGTCCCGTGAGCAGTACTTC; CDR3: CASSPMSSGGSREQYF
size: NA; V: TRBV7-3; J: TRBJ2-3; D: NA; length: 14; DNA: TGTGCCAGCAGCTTAACTGCAGGGACAGATACGCAGTATTTT; CDR3: CASSLTAGTDTQYF
size: NA; V: TRBV5-1; J: TRBJ2-5; D: NA; length: 16; DNA: TGCGCCAGCAGCTTGGCGGGTGCTACAGGGCAAGAGACCCAGTACTTC; CDR3: CASSLAGATGQETQYF
size: NA; V: TRBV7-3; J: TRBJ1-2; D: TRBD1; length: 14; DNA: TGTGCCAGCAGCTTAGGACAGGGGGGCTATGGCTACACCTTC; CDR3: CASSLGQGGYGYTF
size: medium-sized; V: TRBV7-8; J: TRBJ2-1; D: NA; length: 12; DNA: TGTGCCAGCAGCTTAGTGCCAAATGAGCAGTTCTTC; CDR3: CASSLVPNEQFF
size: NA; V: TRBV6-5; J: TRBJ1-2; D: NA; length: 15; DNA: TGTGCCAGCAGTTACAACCGGGGGCCTGGCTATGGCTACACCTTC; CDR3: CASSYNRGPGYGYTF
size: once; V: TRBV30; J: TRBJ1-1; D: NA; length: 13; DNA: TGTGCCTGGAGTCCCCACGTGAACACTGAAGCTTTCTTT; CDR3: CAWSPHVNTEAFF
size: NA; V: TRBV25-1; J: TRBJ1-1; D: NA; length: 17; DNA: TGTGCCAGCAGTGAATTTTTAGGGCCGCAGGAACACACTGAAGCTTTCTTT; CDR3: CASSEFLGPQEHTEAFF
size: NA; V: TRBV9; J: TRBJ2-7; D: NA; length: 16; DNA: TGTGCCAGCAGCGTAGCTCCGACCGCGAGCTCCTACGAGCAGTACTTC; CDR3: CASSVAPTASSYEQYF
size: NA; V: TRBV7-2; J: TRBJ2-5; D: TRBD1; length: 14; DNA: TGTGCCAGCAGCTACGGGACAGGGGGCGAGACCCAGTACTTC; CDR3: CASSYGTGGETQYF
size: NA; V: TRBV4-1; J: TRBJ2-3; D: TRBD1; length: 16; DNA: TGCGCCAGCAGCCAAGAGCCACAGGGGCGTACAGATACGCAGTATTTT; CDR3: CASSQEPQGRTDTQYF
size: NA; V: TRBV30; J: TRBJ2-7; D: NA; length: 13; DNA: TGTGCCTGGAGTGTATTCAGCTCCTACGAGCAGTACTTC; CDR3: CAWSVFSSYEQYF
size: NA; V: TRBV13; J: TRBJ1-6; D: NA; length: 14; DNA: TGTGCCAGCAGCCACGACAGGTTCAATTCACCCCTCCACTTT; CDR3: CASSHDRFNSPLHF
size: NA; V: TRBV27; J: TRBJ2-2; D: NA; length: 15; DNA: TGTGCCAGCACCTGGGGGGGGCCCAACACCGGGGAGCTGTTTTTT; CDR3: CASTWGGPNTGELFF
size: NA; V: TRBV11-1; J: TRBJ1-6; D: NA; length: 15; DNA: TGTGCCAGCAGCTTAGGTGGCAGCAATAATTCACCCCTCCACTTT; CDR3: CASSLGGSNNSPLHF
size: NA; V: TRBV4-3; J: TRBJ1-2; D: TRBD1; length: 16; DNA: TGCGCCAGCAGCCAAGAACCCACTCAGGGGGGGTATGGCTACACCTTC; CDR3: CASSQEPTQGGYGYTF
size: NA; V: TRBV7-2; J: TRBJ2-5; D: TRBD2; length: 16; DNA: TGTGCCAGCAGCCTGGGACTAGCGGGGGCCCAAGAGACCCAGTACTTC; CDR3: CASSLGLAGAQETQYF
size: NA; V: TRBV24-1; J: TRBJ2-7; D: TRBD2; length: 19; DNA: TGTGCCACCAGTGGTCAGACTAGCGGGGGGTCATCGATGATCTACGAGCAGTACTTC; CDR3: CATSGQTSGGSSMIYEQYF
size: NA; V: TRBV7-2; J: TRBJ2-3; D: TRBD2; length: 16; DNA: TGTGCCAGCAGCTTATCGCCAGCGGGGGGGGCAGATACGCAGTATTTT; CDR3: CASSLSPAGGADTQYF
size: NA; V: TRBV6-5; J: TRBJ1-1; D: NA; length: 14; DNA: TGTGCCAGCAGTTACTCCCCCTCTGGGTTCGAAGCTTTCTTT; CDR3: CASSYSPSGFEAFF
size: few; V: TRBV6-5; J: TRBJ2-7; D: TRBD2; length: 13; DNA: TGTGCCAGTACCGGGGTAGCGGGGTACGAGCAGTACTTC; CDR3: CASTGVAGYEQYF
size: few; V: TRBV30; J: TRBJ2-3; D: TRBD1; length: 15; DNA: TGTGCCTGGAGTGCGGGGACAGGGATCACAGATACGCAGTATTTT; CDR3: CAWSAGTGITDTQYF
size: NA; V: TRBV7-2; J: TRBJ2-3; D: NA; length: 13; DNA: TGTGCCAGCAGCTTAGTTCCTAGGGATACGCAGTATTTT; CDR3: CASSLVPRDTQYF
size: NA; V: TRBV7-9; J: TRBJ1-6; D: NA; length: 12; DNA: TGTGCCAGCAGCCAAGGGAATTCACCCCTCCACTTT; CDR3: CASSQGNSPLHF
size: NA; V: TRBV19; J: TRBJ1-5; D: TRBD1; length: 17; DNA: TGTGCCAGTAGTTTATCAGGGGGCCAGTATAGCAATCAGCCCCAGCATTTT; CDR3: CASSLSGGQYSNQPQHF
size: NA; V: TRBV9; J: TRBJ1-1; D: NA; length: 13; DNA: TGTGCCAGCAGCGTAAGCCCCAGTACTGAAGCTTTCTTT; CDR3: CASSVSPSTEAFF
size: NA; V: TRBV9; J: TRBJ2-7; D: NA; length: 14; DNA: TGTGCCAGCAGCGTAGGCCAGAGCTCCTACGAGCAGTACTTC; CDR3: CASSVGQSSYEQYF
size: NA; V: TRBV9; J: TRBJ2-7; D: NA; length: 15; DNA: TGTGCCAGCTCTCTAGGGAGCGGCCCCCTTTACGAGCAGTACTTC; CDR3: CASSLGSGPLYEQYF
size: NA; V: TRBV14; J: TRBJ2-7; D: NA; length: 12; DNA: TGTGCCAGCAGCCAAGAATTCTACGAGCAGTACTTC; CDR3: CASSQEFYEQYF
size: NA; V: TRBV10-3; J: TRBJ1-5; D: NA; length: 16; DNA: TGTGCCATAACCCGGTCGGGGGGCTGGTCTTATCAGCCCCAGCATTTT; CDR3: CAITRSGGWSYQPQHF
size: once; V: TRBV27; J: TRBJ1-3; D: TRBD1; length: 15; DNA: TGTGCCAGCAGACCCGACAGGGGGTCTGGAAACACCATATATTTT; CDR3: CASRPDRGSGNTIYF
size: NA; V: TRBV19; J: TRBJ2-5; D: NA; length: 11; DNA: TGTGCCAGTTCCGTCGGGGAGACCCAGTACTTC; CDR3: CASSVGETQYF